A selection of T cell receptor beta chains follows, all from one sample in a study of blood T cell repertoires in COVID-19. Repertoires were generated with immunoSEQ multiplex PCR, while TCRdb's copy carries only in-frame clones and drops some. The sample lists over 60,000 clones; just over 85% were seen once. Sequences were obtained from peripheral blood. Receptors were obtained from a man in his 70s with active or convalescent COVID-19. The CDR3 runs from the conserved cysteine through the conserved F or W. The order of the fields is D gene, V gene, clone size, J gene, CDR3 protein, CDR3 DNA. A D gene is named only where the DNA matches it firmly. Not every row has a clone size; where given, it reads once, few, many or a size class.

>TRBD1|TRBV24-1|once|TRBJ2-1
CAIRGTGTNEQFF
TGTGCCATCCGCGGGACAGGGACCAATGAGCAGTTCTTC
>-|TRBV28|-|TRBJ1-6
CASRAGGSDSPLHF
TGTGCCAGCAGAGCCGGGGGATCGGATTCACCCCTCCACTTT
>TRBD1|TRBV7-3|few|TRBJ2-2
CASSLSGTGAKTGELFF
TGTGCCAGCAGCTTATCCGGGACAGGGGCGAAAACCGGGGAGCTGTTTTTT
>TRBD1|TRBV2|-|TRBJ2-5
CASSGQGRETQYF
TGTGCCAGCAGCGGACAGGGAAGGGAGACCCAGTACTTC
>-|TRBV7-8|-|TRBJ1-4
CASSSPGLNEKLFF
TGTGCCAGCAGCTCTCCAGGCCTAAATGAAAAACTGTTTTTT
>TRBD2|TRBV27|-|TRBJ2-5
CASSSVKIAGLYQETQYF
TGTGCCAGCAGTTCCGTCAAGATAGCGGGACTGTACCAAGAGACCCAGTACTTC
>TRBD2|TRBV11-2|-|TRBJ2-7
CASSVTSGRAYEQYF
TGTGCCAGCAGCGTAACTAGCGGGAGGGCCTACGAGCAGTACTTC
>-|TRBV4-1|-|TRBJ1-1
CASSQGQGPFMEAFF
TGCGCCAGCAGCCAAGGGCAGGGGCCATTCATGGAAGCTTTCTTT
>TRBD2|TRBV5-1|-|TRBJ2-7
CASSPPLAGTYEQYF
TGCGCCAGCAGCCCCCCCCTAGCGGGGACCTACGAGCAGTACTTC
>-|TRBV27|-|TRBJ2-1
CASSFNRGLFSYNEQFF
TGTGCCAGCAGTTTCAACCGGGGACTGTTCTCCTACAATGAGCAGTTCTTC
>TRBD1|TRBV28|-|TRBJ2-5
CASSSGQDEETQYF
TGTGCCAGCAGTTCCGGACAGGACGAAGAGACCCAGTACTTC
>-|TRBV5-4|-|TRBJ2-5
CASSQQGREETQYF
TGTGCCAGCAGCCAACAGGGCAGGGAAGAGACCCAGTACTTC
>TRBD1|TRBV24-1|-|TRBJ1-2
CATSDNRGSYYGYTF
TGTGCCACCAGTGATAACAGGGGTTCGTACTATGGCTACACCTTC
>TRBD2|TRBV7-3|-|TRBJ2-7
CASSLTLAGGSYEQYF
TGTGCCAGCAGCTTAACGCTAGCGGGAGGTTCCTACGAGCAGTACTTC
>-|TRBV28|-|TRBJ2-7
CASSPTPSYEQYF
TGTGCCAGCAGTCCTACCCCCTCCTACGAGCAGTACTTC
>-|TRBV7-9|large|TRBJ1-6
CASSLPQEGSPLHF
TGTGCCAGCAGCTTACCGCAAGAGGGTTCACCCCTCCACTTT
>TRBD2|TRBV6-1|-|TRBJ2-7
CASSEGNSGRMAYEQYF
TGTGCCAGCAGTGAGGGGAATAGCGGGAGAATGGCCTACGAGCAGTACTTC
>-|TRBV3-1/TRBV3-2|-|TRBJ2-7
CASSQVQGEQYF
TGTGCCAGCAGCCAAGTACAGGGAGAGCAGTACTTC
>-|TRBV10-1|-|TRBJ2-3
CASSEEGIWGSGGWSTDTQYF
TGCGCCAGCAGTGAAGAAGGTATTTGGGGGTCCGGGGGTTGGAGCACAGATACGCAGTATTTT
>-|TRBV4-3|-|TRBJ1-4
CASSQEKGLNEKLFF
TGCGCCAGCAGCCAAGAAAAGGGGCTGAATGAAAAACTGTTTTTT
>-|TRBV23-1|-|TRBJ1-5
CASSLYERQEKQPQHF
TGCGCCAGCAGTCTCTACGAACGACAGGAAAAGCAGCCCCAGCATTTT
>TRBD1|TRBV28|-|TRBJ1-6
CASSPRQGNSPLHF
TGTGCCAGCAGCCCCCGACAGGGTAATTCACCCCTCCACTTT
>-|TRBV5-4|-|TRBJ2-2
CASSLVLAGGRELFF
TGTGCCAGCAGCTTGGTACTAGCTGGGGGTCGGGAGCTGTTTTTT
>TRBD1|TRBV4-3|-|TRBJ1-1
CASSRTGWTEAFF
TGCGCCAGCAGCCGGACAGGGTGGACTGAAGCTTTCTTT
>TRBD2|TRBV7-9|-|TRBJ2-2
CASRSRTSGSLNTGELFF
TGTGCCAGCAGGAGTCGGACTAGCGGGAGTCTGAACACCGGGGAGCTGTTTTTT
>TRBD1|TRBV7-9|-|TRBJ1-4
CASSLGQGVWDEKLFF
TGTGCCAGCAGCTTGGGACAGGGAGTGTGGGATGAAAAACTGTTTTTT
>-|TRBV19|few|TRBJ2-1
CASSFLSYNEQFF
TGTGCCAGTAGTTTCCTTTCCTACAATGAGCAGTTCTTC
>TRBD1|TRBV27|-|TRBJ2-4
CASSPAGTGGHIQYF
TGTGCCAGCAGTCCCGCCGGGACAGGGGGCCACATTCAGTACTTC
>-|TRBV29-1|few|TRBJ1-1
CSVSRDNTEAFF
TGCAGCGTGTCGCGGGATAACACTGAAGCTTTCTTT
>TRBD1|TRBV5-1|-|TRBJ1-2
CASSLGDSRNYGYTF
TGCGCCAGCAGCTTGGGGGACAGCCGAAACTATGGCTACACCTTC
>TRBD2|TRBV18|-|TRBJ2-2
CASSPGLEYTGELFF
TGTGCCAGCTCACCAGGACTAGAATACACCGGGGAGCTGTTTTTT
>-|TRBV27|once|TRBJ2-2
CASSPLPGNTGELFF
TGTGCCAGCAGTCCCCTACCGGGGAACACCGGGGAGCTGTTTTTT
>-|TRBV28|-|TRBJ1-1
CASRSHDGGMNTEAFF
TGTGCCAGCAGATCACACGACGGAGGGATGAACACTGAAGCTTTCTTT
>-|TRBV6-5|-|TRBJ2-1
CASTNRGTKQFF
TGTGCCAGCACCAACAGGGGGACTAAGCAGTTCTTC
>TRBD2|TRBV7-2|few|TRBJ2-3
CASSPTLSGSTDTQYF
TGTGCCAGCAGCCCAACTCTTAGCGGGAGCACAGATACGCAGTATTTT
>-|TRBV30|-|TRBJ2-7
CAWSVSRYEQYF
TGTGCCTGGAGTGTCTCTAGGTACGAGCAGTACTTC
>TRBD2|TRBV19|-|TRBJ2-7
CASSETSGSLYEQYF
TGTGCCAGTAGTGAGACTAGCGGGAGCCTCTACGAGCAGTACTTC
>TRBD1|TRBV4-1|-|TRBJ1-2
CASSHAGTGGSYGYTF
TGCGCCAGCAGCCATGCCGGGACAGGGGGAAGCTATGGCTACACCTTC
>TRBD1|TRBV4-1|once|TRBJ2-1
CASSQSRDRGNEQFF
TGCGCCAGCAGCCAATCCCGAGACAGGGGCAATGAGCAGTTCTTC
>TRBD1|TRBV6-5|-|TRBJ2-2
CASSVTGGHTGELFF
TGTGCCAGCAGCGTGACAGGGGGACACACCGGGGAGCTGTTTTTT
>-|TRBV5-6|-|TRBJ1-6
CASSSWMWSFNSPLHF
TGTGCCAGCAGCTCGTGGATGTGGAGCTTTAATTCACCCCTCCACTTT
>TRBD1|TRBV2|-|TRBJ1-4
CASSEGQGVEKLFF
TGTGCCAGCAGTGAAGGACAGGGTGTTGAAAAACTGTTTTTT
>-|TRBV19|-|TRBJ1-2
CASSEQGINGYTF
TGTGCCAGTAGCGAACAGGGTATCAATGGCTACACCTTC
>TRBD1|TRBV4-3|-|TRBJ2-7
CASSPYRQGGYEQYF
TGCGCCAGCAGCCCGTATCGACAGGGGGGTTACGAGCAGTACTTC
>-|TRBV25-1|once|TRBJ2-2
CASSVQGGSGELFF
TGTGCCAGCAGTGTCCAGGGCGGTTCCGGGGAGCTGTTTTTT
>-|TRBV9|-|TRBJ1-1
CASTSQGVQTEAFF
TGTGCCAGCACTTCACAGGGTGTCCAGACTGAAGCTTTCTTT